The source of this T cell receptor (beta chain) is a study of cytomegalovirus exposure and HLA in healthy donors. The trim removed 5 bases at V and 6 bases at J, leaving 4 bases unmatched. This CDR3 contains 13 residues. Germline CDR1 MDHEN, CDR2 SYDVKM. General study points: Later on, analysis showed that most CMV-associated TCR beta chains appeared to be HLA-restricted. For TCR beta chains, V- and J-gene trimming was later linked to a missense DCLRE1C variant.

Details on this clone: Its specificity is not known.

PCR was performed using 60 Vbeta and 13 Jbeta primers. Profiled with immunoSEQ multiplex PCR; TCRdb holds only in-frame clones, not every one. The sample holds 120,000 or so clones, about 80% seen once. The donors gave bone marrow, and they were healthy. Sequenced material: PBMCs. The receptor's source is a man under 40 in good health and CMV-seronegative. V gene TRBV28 combines with J gene TRBJ2-1; 7 nucleotides align to TRBD2. The CDR3 region is CASSGGGTNEQFF. CDR3 nucleotides: TGTGCCAGCAGTGGGGGGGGGACCAATGAGCAGTTCTTC.